The source of this T cell receptor (beta chain) is a study of cytomegalovirus exposure and HLA in healthy donors. Germline values: CDR1 LNHNV, CDR2 YYDKDF (reference sequence). The CDR3 is 16 amino acids. V lost 0 bases, J lost 4 bases, and 3 bases stayed unmatched. It was with 60 Vbeta and 13 Jbeta primers that the PCR ran. Profiled with immunoSEQ multiplex PCR; TCRdb holds only in-frame clones, not every one. The sample has 80,000 to 100,000 clones, roughly four fifths seen once. Study-level findings and limits: The authors excluded some V segments, including TRBV6-2 and TRBV6-3, as indistinguishable.

Concerning this clone: Its antigen is currently unknown.

The chain uses TRBV15 and TRBJ2-1, with TRBD1 matching over 10 bases. This receptor was obtained from a man aged 35 to 55 in good health and CMV-seronegative. Sequencing was carried out using PBMCs. The CDR3 spells CATSRDGQGVYNEQFF. The CDR3 DNA reads TGTGCCACCAGCAGAGACGGACAGGGGGTTTACAATGAGCAGTTCTTC.